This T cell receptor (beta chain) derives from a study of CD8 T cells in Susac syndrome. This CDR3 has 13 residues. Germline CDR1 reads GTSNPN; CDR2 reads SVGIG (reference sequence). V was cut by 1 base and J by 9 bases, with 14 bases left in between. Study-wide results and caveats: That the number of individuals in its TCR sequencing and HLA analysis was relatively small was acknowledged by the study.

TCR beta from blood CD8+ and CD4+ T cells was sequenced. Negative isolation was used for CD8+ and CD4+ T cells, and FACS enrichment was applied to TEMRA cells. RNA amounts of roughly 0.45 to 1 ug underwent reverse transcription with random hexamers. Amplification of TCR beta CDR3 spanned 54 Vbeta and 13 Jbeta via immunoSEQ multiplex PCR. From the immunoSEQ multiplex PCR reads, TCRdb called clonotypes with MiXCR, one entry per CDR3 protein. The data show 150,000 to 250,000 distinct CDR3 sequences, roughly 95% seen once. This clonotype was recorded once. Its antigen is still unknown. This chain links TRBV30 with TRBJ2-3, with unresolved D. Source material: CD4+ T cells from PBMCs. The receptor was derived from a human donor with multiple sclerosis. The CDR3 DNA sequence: TGTGCCTGGAGTGACCCCCGACTCTCCACGCAGTATTTT. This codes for CAWSDPRLSTQYF.